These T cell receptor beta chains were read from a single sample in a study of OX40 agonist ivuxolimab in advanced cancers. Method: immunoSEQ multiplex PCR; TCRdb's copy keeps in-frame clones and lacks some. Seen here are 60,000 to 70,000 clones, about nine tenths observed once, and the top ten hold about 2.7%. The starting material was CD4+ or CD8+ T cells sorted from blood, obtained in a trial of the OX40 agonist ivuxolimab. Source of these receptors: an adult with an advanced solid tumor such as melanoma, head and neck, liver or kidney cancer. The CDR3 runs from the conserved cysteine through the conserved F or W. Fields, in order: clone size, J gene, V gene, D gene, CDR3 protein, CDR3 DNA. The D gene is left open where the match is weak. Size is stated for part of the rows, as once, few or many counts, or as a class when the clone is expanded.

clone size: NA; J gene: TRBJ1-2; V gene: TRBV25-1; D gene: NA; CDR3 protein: CASTPSAQVNYGYTF; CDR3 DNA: TGTGCCAGCACCCCCTCGGCCCAGGTTAACTATGGCTACACCTTC
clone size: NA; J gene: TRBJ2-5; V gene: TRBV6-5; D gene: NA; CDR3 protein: CASSIDRRQTQYF; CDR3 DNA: TGTGCCAGCAGCATCGACAGGAGGCAGACCCAGTACTTC
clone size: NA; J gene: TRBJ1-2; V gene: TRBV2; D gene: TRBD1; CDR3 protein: CASVGQGMDYGYTF; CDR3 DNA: TGTGCCAGCGTAGGACAGGGGATGGACTATGGCTACACCTTC
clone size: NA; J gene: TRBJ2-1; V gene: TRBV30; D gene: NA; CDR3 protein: CAWSQAGLDNEQFF; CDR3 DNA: TGTGCCTGGAGTCAAGCGGGCCTAGACAATGAGCAGTTCTTC
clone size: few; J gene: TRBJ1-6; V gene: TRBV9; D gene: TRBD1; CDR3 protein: CASSVGRRGNSPLHF; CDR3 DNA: TGTGCCAGCAGCGTAGGTCGCAGGGGGAATTCACCCCTCCACTTT
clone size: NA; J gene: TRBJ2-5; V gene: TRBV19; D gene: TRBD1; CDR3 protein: CASSDSTGTETQYF; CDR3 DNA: TGTGCCAGTAGTGACTCGACAGGGACGGAGACCCAGTACTTC
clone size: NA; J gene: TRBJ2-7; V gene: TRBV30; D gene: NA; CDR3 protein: CAWSVGRVGREQYF; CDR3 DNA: TGTGCCTGGAGTGTAGGCAGGGTGGGACGGGAGCAGTACTTC
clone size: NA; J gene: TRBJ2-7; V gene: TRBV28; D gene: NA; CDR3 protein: CASSRLRSYEQYF; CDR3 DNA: TGTGCCAGCAGTCGTCTGCGGTCCTACGAGCAGTACTTC
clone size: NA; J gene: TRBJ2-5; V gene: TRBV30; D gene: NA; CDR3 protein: CAWTVYGGQETQYF; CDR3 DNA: TGTGCCTGGACCGTCTATGGCGGTCAAGAGACCCAGTACTTC
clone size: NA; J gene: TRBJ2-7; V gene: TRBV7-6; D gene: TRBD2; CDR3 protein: CASSSGGGKLYEQYF; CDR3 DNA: TGTGCCAGCAGCTCCGGGGGGGGAAAACTCTACGAGCAGTACTTC
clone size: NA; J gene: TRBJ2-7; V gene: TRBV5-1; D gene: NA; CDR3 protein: CASGSGQPYEQYF; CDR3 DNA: TGCGCCAGCGGCTCGGGACAACCCTACGAGCAGTACTTC
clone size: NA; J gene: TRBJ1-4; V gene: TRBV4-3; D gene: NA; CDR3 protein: CASSQVGGDLSEKLFF; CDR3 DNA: TGCGCCAGCAGCCAAGTAGGGGGGGACCTTAGTGAAAAACTGTTTTTT
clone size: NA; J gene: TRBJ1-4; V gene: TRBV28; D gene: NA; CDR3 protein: CASSPAGGEVEKLFF; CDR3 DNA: TGTGCCAGCAGTCCGGCGGGGGGCGAGGTTGAAAAACTGTTTTTT
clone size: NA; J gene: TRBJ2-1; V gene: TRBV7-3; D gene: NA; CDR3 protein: CASSLRRDSYNEQFF; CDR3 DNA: TGTGCCAGCAGCTTAAGACGGGACTCCTACAATGAGCAGTTCTTC
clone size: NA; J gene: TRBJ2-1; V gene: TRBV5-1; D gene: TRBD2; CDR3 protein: CASSAWLAGGDAYNEQFF; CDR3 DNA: TGCGCCAGCAGCGCCTGGCTAGCGGGAGGGGATGCCTACAATGAGCAGTTCTTC
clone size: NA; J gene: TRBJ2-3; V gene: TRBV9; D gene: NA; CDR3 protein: CASSVGPRGTDTQYF; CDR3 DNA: TGTGCCAGCAGCGTAGGGCCTAGAGGGACAGATACGCAGTATTTT
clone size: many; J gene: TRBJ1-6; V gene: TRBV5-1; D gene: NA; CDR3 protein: CASSLDSSSYNSPLHF; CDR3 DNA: TGCGCCAGCAGCTTGGACAGTAGCTCCTATAATTCACCCCTCCACTTT
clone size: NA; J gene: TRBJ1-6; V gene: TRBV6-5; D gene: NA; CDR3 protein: CATGGPDLYNSPLHF; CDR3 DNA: TGTGCCACCGGCGGGCCAGACCTCTATAATTCACCCCTCCACTTT
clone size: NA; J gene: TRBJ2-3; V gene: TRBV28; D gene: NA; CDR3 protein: CASTPLEGRRPDTQYF; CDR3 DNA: TGTGCCAGCACCCCCCTGGAGGGCCGCAGACCAGATACGCAGTATTTT
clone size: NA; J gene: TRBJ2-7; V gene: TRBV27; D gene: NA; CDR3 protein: CASSLWGSEQYF; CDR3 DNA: TGTGCCAGCAGTTTATGGGGAAGCGAGCAGTACTTC
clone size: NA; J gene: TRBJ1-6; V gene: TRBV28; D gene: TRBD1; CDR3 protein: CATQGATTYNSPLHF; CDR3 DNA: TGTGCCACCCAGGGGGCTACGACATATAATTCACCCCTCCACTTT
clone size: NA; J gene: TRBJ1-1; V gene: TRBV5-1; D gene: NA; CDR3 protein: CASSFQGNTEAFF; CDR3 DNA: TGCGCCAGCAGCTTCCAAGGGAACACTGAAGCTTTCTTT
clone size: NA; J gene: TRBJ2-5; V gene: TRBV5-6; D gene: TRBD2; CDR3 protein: CASSTGAGGPPGKTQYF; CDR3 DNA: TGTGCCAGCAGCACCGGGGCGGGAGGGCCACCGGGGAAGACCCAGTACTTC
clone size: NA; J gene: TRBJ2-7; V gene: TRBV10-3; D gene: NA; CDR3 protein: CAIGQTYEQYF; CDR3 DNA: TGTGCCATCGGACAAACCTACGAGCAGTACTTC
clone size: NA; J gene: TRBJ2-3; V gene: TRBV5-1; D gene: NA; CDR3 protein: CASSLVPGADTQYF; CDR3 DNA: TGCGCCAGCAGCTTGGTGCCAGGCGCAGATACGCAGTATTTT
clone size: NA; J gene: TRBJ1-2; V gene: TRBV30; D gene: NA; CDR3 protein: CAWLPPGRNYGYTF; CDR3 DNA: TGTGCCTGGCTGCCCCCAGGTCGTAACTATGGCTACACCTTC
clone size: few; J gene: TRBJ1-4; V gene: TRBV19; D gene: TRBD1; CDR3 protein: CASSALDRDDEKLFF; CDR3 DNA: TGTGCCAGTAGCGCTTTGGACAGGGACGATGAAAAACTGTTTTTT
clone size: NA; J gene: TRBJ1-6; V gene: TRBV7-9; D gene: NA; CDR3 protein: CASTAGAYNSPLHF; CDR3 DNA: TGTGCCAGCACGGCAGGGGCTTATAATTCACCCCTCCACTTT
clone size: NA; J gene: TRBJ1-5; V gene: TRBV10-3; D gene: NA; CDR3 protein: CAISLDGGSNQPQHF; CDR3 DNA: TGTGCCATCAGTCTTGATGGAGGGAGCAATCAGCCCCAGCATTTT
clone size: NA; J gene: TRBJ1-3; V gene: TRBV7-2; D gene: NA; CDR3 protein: CASSLGSGVSGNTIYF; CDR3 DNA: TGTGCCAGCAGCTTAGGGTCCGGGGTCTCTGGAAACACCATATATTTT
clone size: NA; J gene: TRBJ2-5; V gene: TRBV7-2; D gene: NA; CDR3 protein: CASSLVFAGFGTQYF; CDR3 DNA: TGTGCCAGCAGCTTAGTGTTTGCGGGTTTCGGCACCCAGTACTTC
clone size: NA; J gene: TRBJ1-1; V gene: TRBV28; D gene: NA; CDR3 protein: CASMQVTEAFF; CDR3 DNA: TGTGCCAGCATGCAGGTTACTGAAGCTTTCTTT
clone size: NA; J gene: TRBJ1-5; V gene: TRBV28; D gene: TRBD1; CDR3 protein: CASRGQGNHNQPQHF; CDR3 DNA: TGTGCCAGCAGGGGACAGGGGAACCACAATCAGCCCCAGCATTTT
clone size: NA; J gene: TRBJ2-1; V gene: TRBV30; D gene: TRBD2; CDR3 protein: CAWSVLTSGGAKKQFF; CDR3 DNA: TGTGCCTGGAGTGTACTGACTAGCGGGGGGGCCAAAAAGCAGTTCTTC
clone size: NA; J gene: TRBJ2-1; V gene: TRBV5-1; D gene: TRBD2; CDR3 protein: CASSEGTSGARDEQFF; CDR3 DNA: TGCGCCAGCAGCGAGGGGACTAGCGGGGCCAGGGATGAGCAGTTCTTC
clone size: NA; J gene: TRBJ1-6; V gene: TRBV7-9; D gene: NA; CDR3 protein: CASSLGESPLHF; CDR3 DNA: TGTGCCAGCAGCTTAGGGGAGTCACCCCTCCACTTT